These T cell receptor beta chains were read from a single sample in a study of blood T cell repertoires in COVID-19. Clones were read by immunoSEQ multiplex PCR, and TCRdb kept only the in-frame ones, dropping some. This sample has about 210,000 clones; 86% occur once, and the top ten carry around 24%. The sequenced sample consisted of PBMCs or T cells enriched from blood (not recorded which). Source of these receptors: a woman in her 40s in a cohort exposed to, infected with or recovered from COVID-19 (not recorded which). Both conserved end residues are part of each CDR3. Each record gives: D gene, V gene, J gene, clone size, CDR3 DNA, CDR3 protein. A D gene is named only where the DNA matches it firmly. Some rows have no size entry. The others give once, few or many, or a class for an expanded clone.

D: -; V: TRBV3-1/TRBV3-2; J: TRBJ1-5; size: -; DNA: TGTGCCAGCAGCCAAGAAAACAGGGAGGGTCAGCCCCAGCATTTT; CDR3: CASSQENREGQPQHF
D: -; V: TRBV5-6; J: TRBJ1-1; size: -; DNA: TGTGCCAGCAGCTTACGCGGAGTGAACACTGAAGCTTTCTTT; CDR3: CASSLRGVNTEAFF
D: -; V: TRBV15; J: TRBJ2-1; size: -; DNA: TGTGCCACCAGACGGACAGACTACAATGAGCAGTTCTTC; CDR3: CATRRTDYNEQFF
D: -; V: TRBV2; J: TRBJ2-5; size: -; DNA: TGTGCCAGCACCGACGAATCTAGGTGGGGACTCAAAGAGACCCAGTACTTC; CDR3: CASTDESRWGLKETQYF
D: TRBD2; V: TRBV27; J: TRBJ2-1; size: -; DNA: TGTGCCAGCGGATCACTAGCGGGGGGGCGGGATGAGCAGTTCTTC; CDR3: CASGSLAGGRDEQFF
D: TRBD1; V: TRBV19; J: TRBJ1-1; size: -; DNA: TGTGCCAGTAGTTCCTCCGGGACAGTGAACACTGAAGCTTTCTTT; CDR3: CASSSSGTVNTEAFF
D: -; V: TRBV27; J: TRBJ1-2; size: -; DNA: TGTGCCAGCAGCTCTACAGGGCCGACTACTAACTATGGCTACACCTTC; CDR3: CASSSTGPTTNYGYTF
D: -; V: TRBV6-5; J: TRBJ2-7; size: once; DNA: TGTGCCAGCAGTTACTCCTACCGGGACAACTCCTACGAGCAGTACTTC; CDR3: CASSYSYRDNSYEQYF
D: -; V: TRBV28; J: TRBJ2-1; size: -; DNA: TGTGCCAGCAGTTTTAGAAGGAGTTCCTACAATGAGCAGTTCTTC; CDR3: CASSFRRSSYNEQFF
D: -; V: TRBV21-1; J: TRBJ2-3; size: -; DNA: TGTGCCAGCAGCAAAATACAGGGGGCTGGCACAGATACGCAGTATTTT; CDR3: CASSKIQGAGTDTQYF
D: TRBD1; V: TRBV6-5; J: TRBJ1-2; size: few; DNA: TGTGCCAGCAGTTACCAGGGGGCGCCGCTGGAAGTGGGCTACACCTTC; CDR3: CASSYQGAPLEVGYTF
D: TRBD2; V: TRBV28; J: TRBJ2-2; size: -; DNA: TGTGCCAGCAGTTTACGGACTAGTCCGAACACCGGGGAGCTGTTTTTT; CDR3: CASSLRTSPNTGELFF
D: -; V: TRBV24-1; J: TRBJ1-1; size: -; DNA: TGTGCCACCAGTGACCCCCGACAGGACACTGAAGCTTTCTTT; CDR3: CATSDPRQDTEAFF
D: -; V: TRBV9; J: TRBJ1-1; size: -; DNA: TGTGCCAGCAGCCCCTATCAGGGGAGCACTGAAGCTTTCTTT; CDR3: CASSPYQGSTEAFF
D: -; V: TRBV4-2; J: TRBJ2-7; size: -; DNA: TGTGCCAGCAGCCAAGAAGGGGGGGACCTCTCCTACGAGCAGTACTTC; CDR3: CASSQEGGDLSYEQYF
D: -; V: TRBV11-2; J: TRBJ2-7; size: few; DNA: TGTGCCAGCAGCTTAGAAGCGGGCTACGAGCAGTACTTC; CDR3: CASSLEAGYEQYF
D: TRBD1; V: TRBV6-2/TRBV6-3; J: TRBJ1-1; size: -; DNA: TGTGCCAGCAGTTACACCAACAGGGGTACAGAAGCTTTCTTT; CDR3: CASSYTNRGTEAFF
D: -; V: TRBV6-5; J: TRBJ1-1; size: -; DNA: TGTGCCAGCAGTTACTCGATACGTAGGGGGACTGAAGCTTTCTTT; CDR3: CASSYSIRRGTEAFF
D: -; V: TRBV6-5; J: TRBJ1-2; size: -; DNA: TGTGCCAGCAGTAAGGGGCAGAACGGCTATGGCTACACCTTC; CDR3: CASSKGQNGYGYTF
D: TRBD1; V: TRBV6-1; J: TRBJ2-3; size: -; DNA: TGTGCCAGCAGTGAACATGACAGGGTGGCTTGGGATACGCAGTATTTT; CDR3: CASSEHDRVAWDTQYF
D: -; V: TRBV29-1; J: TRBJ1-4; size: -; DNA: TGCAGCGTTGAAGAGGGCAGGGGTGGATCTAATGAAAAACTGTTTTTT; CDR3: CSVEEGRGGSNEKLFF
D: -; V: TRBV5-4; J: TRBJ2-1; size: -; DNA: TGTGCCAGCAGCTTGGGACACCTTTTTCCTGGCAATGAGCAGTTCTTC; CDR3: CASSLGHLFPGNEQFF
D: TRBD2; V: TRBV11-2; J: TRBJ2-3; size: -; DNA: TGTGCCAGCAGCTACCCCGGGACTAGAGATACGCAGTATTTT; CDR3: CASSYPGTRDTQYF
D: -; V: TRBV5-1; J: TRBJ1-1; size: -; DNA: TGCGCCAGCAGCTTTGGGGGAGGGAGGGCTGAAGCTTTCTTT; CDR3: CASSFGGGRAEAFF
D: -; V: TRBV28; J: TRBJ1-1; size: -; DNA: TGTGCCAGCAGTTTAACCGAATTCCGGACCCGGGGGGGAGGGACTGAAGCTTTCTTT; CDR3: CASSLTEFRTRGGGTEAFF
D: -; V: TRBV7-2; J: TRBJ1-4; size: -; DNA: TGTGCCAGCAGCTTAGTGTCCGTACAGGGCGTAGCTAATGAAAAACTGTTTTTT; CDR3: CASSLVSVQGVANEKLFF